The rows below give T cell receptor beta chains drawn from one sample of a study of tumor and adjacent non-tumor tissue in lung cancer. TCRdb called the multiplex PCR reads again in MiXCR, with one record for every CDR3 protein. The table shows tens of thousands of distinct CDR3 sequences, with approximately 73% occurring only once. Sequencing was done on a sample of lung tumor tissue. Receptors were obtained from a man aged 55 to 70 with non-small cell lung cancer. Each CDR3 is given with its conserved first and last residue. Each record gives: D gene, J gene, clone size, V gene, CDR3 DNA, CDR3 protein. The D gene is left open where the match is weak. Clone size is given for some rows only: seen once, a few or many times, or a class if the clone is expanded.

>TRBD2|TRBJ2-3|many|TRBV20-1
TGCAGTGCTCACAGGACTAGCGGGATGTCAGATACGCAGTATTTT
CSAHRTSGMSDTQYF
>.|TRBJ2-3|.|TRBV18
TGTGCCAGCTCACCCAGACAGGGCACAGATACGCAGTATTTT
CASSPRQGTDTQYF
>TRBD1|TRBJ1-5|.|TRBV6-1
TGTGTCAGCAGTGAAGTTGGACAGGCAAACCCTTCTTATCGCAATCAGCCCCAGAATTTT
CVSSEVGQANPSYRNQPQNF
>.|TRBJ2-7|few|TRBV29-1
TGCAGCGTTGAGTACAATGGGGATGAGCAGTACTTC
CSVEYNGDEQYF
>TRBD1|TRBJ1-4|.|TRBV29-1
TGCAGAGTTGAAGATCTAGAGGGGGCGATCGAAAAACTGTTTTTT
CRVEDLEGAIEKLFF
>TRBD2|TRBJ2-3|once|TRBV20-1
TGCAGTGATCGTGTAGCGGGGAGCACAGATACGCACTATTTT
CSDRVAGSTDTHYF
>TRBD2|TRBJ2-2|.|TRBV28
TGTGCCGCGGCTAGCGGGAGTAGGATCGGGGAGCTGTTTTTT
CAAASGSRIGELFF
>TRBD2|TRBJ2-7|many|TRBV7-9
TGTGCCAGCAGCCCTGGGACTAGCGGGATCGAGGAGCAGTACTTC
CASSPGTSGIEEQYF
>.|TRBJ1-1|.|TRBV29-1
TGCAGAGGATCAGGGGCGAAGGACACTGAAGCTTCCTTT
CRGSGAKDTEASF
>.|TRBJ1-5|.|TRBV20-1
TGCAGTGTGGGGGAGAATCTCCAGCCTCAGCATTTT
CSVGENLQPQHF
>.|TRBJ2-5|.|TRBV29-1
TGCAGAGCCTCGCACAGCTACTGCCAAGAGACTCAGTACTTC
CRASHSYCQETQYF
>.|TRBJ2-7|.|TRBV7-8
TGTACCAGCAGCTTACCAGGGGACGACAAGCAGTACTTC
CTSSLPGDDKQYF